The 9 T cell receptor beta chains below were found in one sample sequenced in a study of shared clonotypes between healthy human individuals. Assay: immunoSEQ multiplex PCR; the TCRdb copy retains only in-frame clones and omits some. Of a few million clones listed, about 92% were seen once; the top ten hold around 0.4%. Sequenced: naive CD4+ T cells from PBMCs. Regarding subset: CD45RA+ positively selected. The receptors originated from a man in his late teens or twenties in good health. Some clones in this sample may be carry-over from other donors' samples.

The V call is TRBV4-1, the J call TRBJ1-6; D gene uncertain. The V gene's germline CDR1 is MGHRA and CDR2 YSYEKL. The CDR3 totals 15 residues. V gave up 2 bases and J gave up 10 bases, with 15 bases separating them. The CDR3 coding sequence is TGCGCCAGCAGCCAATTGACGCTAACTCGGTCACCCCTCCACTTT. Translation gives CASSQLTLTRSPLHF.

CDR3: CAWSAGQGVRDTQYF. In nucleotides, the CDR3 is TGTGCCTGGAGTGCAGGACAGGGGGTTCGAGATACGCAGTATTTT. The V call is TRBV30, the J call TRBJ2-3; 10 bases agree with TRBD1. Germline assignment: CDR1 GTSNPN and CDR2 SVGIG (reference sequence). Trimming removed 1 base from V and 5 bases from J; junction bases left unmatched: 6. This CDR3 has 15 residues.

This clone showed up just once. The same CDR3 arises from other DNA sequences in this sample as well. The gene calls are TRBV5-1 and TRBJ2-7, with 7 positions matching TRBD2. Germline lookup yields CDR1 SGHRS and CDR2 YFSETQ. The CDR3 spans 15 residues. The V gene end was trimmed by 2 bases and the J gene end by 2 bases; junction bases not matched to a gene: 7. The chain's CDR3 is CASSFGLADTYEQYF. In DNA, the CDR3 is TGCGCCAGCAGCTTCGGGCTAGCGGACACCTACGAGCAGTACTTC.

This clone was seen a few times. V gene TRBV5-1 combines with J gene TRBJ1-5; D remains ambiguous. Trimming stripped 0 bases from V and 6 bases from J, with 10 bases between. The CDR3 is made up of 14 amino acids. Germline values: CDR1 SGHRS, CDR2 YFSETQ. The CDR3 coding sequence is TGCGCCAGCAGCTTGGACCTCGGGAGTCAGCCCCAGCATTTT. It codes for CASSLDLGSQPQHF.

This clone was detected only a few times. The rearrangement uses TRBV27 and TRBJ1-5; D not certain. Trimming took off 0 bases at V and 3 bases at J, with 6 bases between the two ends. The CDR3 consists of 14 residues. CDR1 MNHEY and CDR2 SMNVEV come from the germline V gene (reference sequence). CDR3 region: CASSLSSPNQPQHF. Here the CDR3 DNA reads TGTGCCAGCAGTTTATCTAGTCCCAATCAGCCCCAGCATTTT.

This clone was counted a single time. The chain couples TRBV15 to TRBJ2-1; 8 nucleotides match TRBD1. The junction had 7 bases not matched to a gene; V was cut back by 0 bases and J by 3 bases. This CDR3 has 17 amino acids. Germline V gene sequence: CDR1 LNHNV, CDR2 YYDKDF (reference sequence). CDR3 in amino acids: CATSRDRGTGNYNEQFF. CDR3 nucleotides: TGTGCCACCAGCAGAGATCGGGGGACAGGCAACTACAATGAGCAGTTCTTC.

This chain connects TRBV28 to TRBJ1-3; possible D gene TRBD1, 5 bases. Deletions cut 6 bases from V and 3 bases from J, with 15 bases between. CDR1 and CDR2 from the germline V gene are MDHEN and SYDVKM. The CDR3 is 15 amino acids. The CDR3: CASRPQGSGGNTIYF. The DNA for the CDR3 is TGTGCCAGCAGACCCCAGGGTTCTGGTGGAAACACCATATATTTT.

V is TRBV11-2 and J is TRBJ2-7; no reliable D call. The CDR3 has 16 residues. V was shortened by 5 bases and J by 0 bases, with 17 bases between the two germline ends. In germline, CDR1 is SGHAT, CDR2 FQNNGV. The CDR3 is CASSPQGSGSSYEQYF. The CDR3 nucleotides are TGTGCCAGCAGCCCCCAAGGGTCGGGCAGCTCCTACGAGCAGTACTTC.

V gene TRBV19 combines with J gene TRBJ2-3; no definite D call. The CDR3 is made up of 13 amino acids. Trimming took 7 bases from V and 0 from J, leaving 8 bases between them. Germline CDR1 is LNHDA and CDR2 is SQIVND (reference sequence). In DNA form, the CDR3 reads TGTGCCAGTAAGCTAAGGAGCACAGATACGCAGTATTTT. It is translated as CASKLRSTDTQYF.